The following is a T cell receptor beta chain sequence with its context. The antigen remains unidentified. These data come from a study of T cell responses to AZD1222 COVID-19 vaccine. Whole-study context: Whether given at about 4 or about 12 weeks, second doses were pooled.

General study results and limits: Mostly white British, mostly female donors; authors suggested clonal diversity may be underestimated. Spike was spanned by vaccine-associated CD4 TCRs, with dominance at 160-218 and 743-854. Repertoire sampling happened only post peak T cell response.

Profiled with immunoSEQ multiplex PCR; TCRdb holds only in-frame clones, not every one. The sample lists more than 100,000 clones; roughly nine tenths were seen once. Sample: peripheral blood, taken on day 0 of AZD1222 vaccination. This receptor was identified in an adult in good health.

CDR3 nucleotide sequence: TGTGCCAGCAGCCAAACCTCTGGAGGAGAGACCCAGTACTTC. This codes for CASSQTSGGETQYF. The rearrangement uses TRBV3-1 (or the pseudogene TRBV3-2) and TRBJ2-5; D is perhaps TRBD2 (5 bases). The CDR3 is 14 amino acids. Trimming stripped 2 bases from V and 4 bases from J, with 11 bases between. CDR1 is LGHDT and CDR2 is YNNKEL in the germline V gene (reference sequence).